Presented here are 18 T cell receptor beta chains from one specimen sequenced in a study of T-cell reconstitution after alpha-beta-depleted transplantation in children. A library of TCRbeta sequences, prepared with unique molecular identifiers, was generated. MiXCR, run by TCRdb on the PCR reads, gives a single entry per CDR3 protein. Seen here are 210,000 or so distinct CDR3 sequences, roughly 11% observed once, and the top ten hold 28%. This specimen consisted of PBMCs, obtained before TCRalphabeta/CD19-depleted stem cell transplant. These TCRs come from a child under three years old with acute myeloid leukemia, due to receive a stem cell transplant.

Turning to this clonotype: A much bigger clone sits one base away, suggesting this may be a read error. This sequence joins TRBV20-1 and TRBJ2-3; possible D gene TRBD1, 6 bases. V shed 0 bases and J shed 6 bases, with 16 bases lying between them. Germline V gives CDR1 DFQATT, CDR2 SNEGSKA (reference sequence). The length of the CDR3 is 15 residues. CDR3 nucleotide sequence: TGCAGTGCTAGAGATATTTTGGGACACCAGGATACGCAGTATTTT. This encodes CSARDILGHQDTQYF.

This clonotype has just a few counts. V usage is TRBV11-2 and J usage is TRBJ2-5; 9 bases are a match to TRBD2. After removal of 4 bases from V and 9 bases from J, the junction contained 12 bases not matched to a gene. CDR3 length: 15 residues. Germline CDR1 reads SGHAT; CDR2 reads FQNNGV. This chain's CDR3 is CASSSPTSGQMAQYF. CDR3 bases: TGTGCCAGCAGCTCCCCCACTAGCGGGCAAATGGCCCAGTACTTC.

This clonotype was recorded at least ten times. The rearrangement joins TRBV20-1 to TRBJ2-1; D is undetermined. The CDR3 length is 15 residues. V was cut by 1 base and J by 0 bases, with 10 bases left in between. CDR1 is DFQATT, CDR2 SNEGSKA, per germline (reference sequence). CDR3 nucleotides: TGCAGTGCTAGAGGCCCCTTAAGCTCCTACAATGAGCAGTTCTTC. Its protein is CSARGPLSSYNEQFF.

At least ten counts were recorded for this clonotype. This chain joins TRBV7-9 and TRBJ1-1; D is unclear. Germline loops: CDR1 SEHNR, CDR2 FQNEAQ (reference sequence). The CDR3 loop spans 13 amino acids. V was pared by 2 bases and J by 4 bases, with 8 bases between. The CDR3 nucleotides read TGTGCCAGCAGCTTACCACCAGGCACTGAAGCTTTCTTT. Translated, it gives CASSLPPGTEAFF.

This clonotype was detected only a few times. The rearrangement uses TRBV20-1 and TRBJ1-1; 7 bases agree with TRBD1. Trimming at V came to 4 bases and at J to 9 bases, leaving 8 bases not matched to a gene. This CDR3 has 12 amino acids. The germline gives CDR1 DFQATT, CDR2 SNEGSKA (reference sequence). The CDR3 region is CSAMGTVPQAFF. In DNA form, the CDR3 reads TGCAGTGCTATGGGGACAGTGCCCCAAGCTTTCTTT.

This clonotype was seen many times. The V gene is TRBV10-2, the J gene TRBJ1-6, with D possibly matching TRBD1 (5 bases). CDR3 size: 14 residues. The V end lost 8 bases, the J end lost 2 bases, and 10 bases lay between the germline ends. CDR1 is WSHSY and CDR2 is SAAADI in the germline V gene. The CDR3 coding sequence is TGCGCCAGCCTCAGGGAACCCTATAATTCACCCCTCCACTTT. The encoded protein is CASLREPYNSPLHF.

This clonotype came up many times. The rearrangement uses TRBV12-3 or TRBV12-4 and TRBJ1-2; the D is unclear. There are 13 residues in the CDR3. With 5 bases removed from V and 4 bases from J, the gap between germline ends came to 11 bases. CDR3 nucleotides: TGTGCCAGCAGTCCGAGTCCCTCCTATGGCTACACCTTC. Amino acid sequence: CASSPSPSYGYTF.

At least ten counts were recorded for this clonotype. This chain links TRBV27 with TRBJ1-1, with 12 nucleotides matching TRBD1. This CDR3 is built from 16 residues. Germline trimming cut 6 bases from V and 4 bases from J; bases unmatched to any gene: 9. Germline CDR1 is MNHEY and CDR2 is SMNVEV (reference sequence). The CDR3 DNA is TGTGCCAGCAGGCTCCGGGACAGGGGGCGAAGCACTGAAGCTTTCTTT. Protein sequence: CASRLRDRGRSTEAFF.

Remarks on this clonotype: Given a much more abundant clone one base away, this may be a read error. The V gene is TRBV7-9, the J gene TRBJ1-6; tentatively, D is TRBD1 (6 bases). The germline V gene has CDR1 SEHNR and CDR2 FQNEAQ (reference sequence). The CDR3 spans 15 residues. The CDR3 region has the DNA TGTGCCAGCGGCTTAGCCCTAGCAGGGGTTGAGCCCCTCCACTTT. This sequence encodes CASGLALAGVEPLHF.

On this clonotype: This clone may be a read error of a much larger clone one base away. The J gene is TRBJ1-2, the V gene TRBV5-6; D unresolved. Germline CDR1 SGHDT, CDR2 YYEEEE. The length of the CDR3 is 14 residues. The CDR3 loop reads CASSSQTNYYGDTF. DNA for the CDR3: TGTGCCAGCAGCTCCCAGACAAACTACTATGGCGACACCTTC.

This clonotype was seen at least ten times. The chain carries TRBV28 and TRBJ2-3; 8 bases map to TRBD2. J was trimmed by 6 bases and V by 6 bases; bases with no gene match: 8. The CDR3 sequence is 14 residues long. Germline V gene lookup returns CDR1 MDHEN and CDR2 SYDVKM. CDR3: CASRLSGIGDTQYF. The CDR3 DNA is TGTGCCAGCAGACTTAGCGGGATTGGGGATACGCAGTATTTT.

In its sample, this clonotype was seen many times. CDR3 region: CASSLVSTEAFF. The CDR3 DNA is TGTGCCAGCAGTTTAGTCAGCACTGAAGCTTTCTTT. The V call is TRBV28, the J call TRBJ1-1; no reliable D call. Germline V CDR1 and CDR2: MDHEN, SYDVKM. V lost 2 bases and J 4 bases, leaving 5 bases between the germline ends. There are 12 residues in the CDR3. Full variable domain (outside the CDR3, taken from reference TRBV28 and TRBJ1-1): DVKVTQSSRYLVKRTGEKVFLECVQDMDHENMFWYRQDPGLGLRLIYFSYDVKMKEKGDIPEGYSVSREKKERFSLILESASTNQTSMYLCASSLVSTEAFFGQGTRLTVV.

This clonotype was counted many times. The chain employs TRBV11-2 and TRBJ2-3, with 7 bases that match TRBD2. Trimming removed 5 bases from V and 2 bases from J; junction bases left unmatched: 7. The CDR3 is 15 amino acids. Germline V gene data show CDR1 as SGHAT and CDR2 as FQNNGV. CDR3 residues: CASSGLSGITDTQYF. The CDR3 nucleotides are TGTGCCAGCAGCGGTTTAAGCGGGATCACAGATACGCAGTATTTT.

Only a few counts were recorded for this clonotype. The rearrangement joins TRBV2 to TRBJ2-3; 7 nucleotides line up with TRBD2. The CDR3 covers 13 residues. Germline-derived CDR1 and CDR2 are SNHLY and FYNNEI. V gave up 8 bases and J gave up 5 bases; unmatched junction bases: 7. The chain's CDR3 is CASWLSGIDTQYF. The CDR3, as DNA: TGTGCCAGCTGGTTAAGCGGGATAGATACGCAGTATTTT.

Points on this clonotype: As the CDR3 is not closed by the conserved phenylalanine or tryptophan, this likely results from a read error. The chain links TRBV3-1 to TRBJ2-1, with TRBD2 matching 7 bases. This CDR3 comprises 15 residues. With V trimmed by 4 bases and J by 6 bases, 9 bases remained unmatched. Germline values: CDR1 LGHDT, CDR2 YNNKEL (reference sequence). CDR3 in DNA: TGTGCCAGCAGCCCTCCAGCGGGACTATCCAATGAGCAGTTCATC. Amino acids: CASSPPAGLSNEQFI.

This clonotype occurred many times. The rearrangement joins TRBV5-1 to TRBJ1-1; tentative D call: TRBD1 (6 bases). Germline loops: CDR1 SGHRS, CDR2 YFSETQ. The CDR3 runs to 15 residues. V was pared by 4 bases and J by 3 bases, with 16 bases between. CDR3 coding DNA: TGCGCCAGCAGCCCCCGTCCAGGGGTGGACACTGAAGCTTTCTTT. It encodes CASSPRPGVDTEAFF.

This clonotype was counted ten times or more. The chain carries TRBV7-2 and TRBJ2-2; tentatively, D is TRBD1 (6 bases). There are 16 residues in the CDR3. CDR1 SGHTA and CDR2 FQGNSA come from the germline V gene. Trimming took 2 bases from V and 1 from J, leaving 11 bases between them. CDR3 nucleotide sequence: TGTGCCAGCAGCTTATTTGGGGGCCTGAACACCGGGGAGCTGTTTTTT. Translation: CASSLFGGLNTGELFF.

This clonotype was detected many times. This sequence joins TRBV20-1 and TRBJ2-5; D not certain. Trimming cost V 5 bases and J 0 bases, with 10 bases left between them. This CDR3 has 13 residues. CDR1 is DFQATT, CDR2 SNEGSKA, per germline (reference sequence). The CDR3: CSAVTVYQETQYF. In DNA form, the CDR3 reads TGCAGTGCTGTGACCGTGTACCAAGAGACCCAGTACTTC.